This T cell receptor beta chain was identified during a study of T cell responses to AZD1222 COVID-19 vaccine. Notes on the study in general: Dominant at 160-218 and 743-854, vaccine-associated CD4 TCRs also spanned spike. Baseline serology detected seropositivity in only five or six AZD1222 recipients. Repertoires were collected only later (after the peak T cell response had occurred).

To note about this clone: Antigen: not known.

Measured with immunoSEQ multiplex PCR; TCRdb has only the in-frame clones, and not every one. The sample lists about 270,000 clones, about 94% occurring once. The CDR3 runs to 16 residues. Germline V lookup: CDR1 SNHLY, CDR2 FYNNEI. The V gene lost 10 bases and the J gene lost 1 base, with 23 bases spanning the gap. Specimen: peripheral blood, collected 28 days after the second AZD1222 dose. The chain joins TRBV2 to TRBJ2-7, with D possibly TRBD1 on 5 matching bases. The sequence was collected from an adult who received the AZD1222 COVID-19 vaccine. CDR3 nucleotides: TGTGCCACCCTAAGGGGTAAGGCGTACCCATCCTACGAGCAGTACTTC. Its translation: CATLRGKAYPSYEQYF.